These 23 T cell receptor beta chains originate from one sample sequenced in a study of blood T cells in healthy people across ages. Together with a sample-barcoded 5' primer, a J-beta primer mix was included in a second PCR lasting roughly 6 to 12 cycles. TCRdb recomputed calls from the 5' RACE reads with MiXCR, one row per CDR3 protein. This table has under 1,000,000 distinct CDR3 sequences, around 50% appearing once. The sequenced sample was blood. The receptor source for this set is a man older than 75 in good health.

The chain links TRBV18 to TRBJ2-1, with no clear D. Trimming took 0 bases from V and 5 from J, leaving 14 bases between them. The germline CDR1 and CDR2 sequences are KGHSH and LQKENI. The CDR3 has 16 residues. CDR3 amino acids: CASSPPNGFQNNEQFF. The CDR3 region has the DNA TGTGCCAGCTCACCACCGAACGGATTCCAAAACAATGAGCAGTTCTTC.

This chain joins TRBV28 and TRBJ2-7, with 12 nucleotides matching TRBD2. This CDR3 has 15 residues. Trimming removed 4 bases from V and 4 bases from J; junction bases left unmatched: 5. The germline V gene has CDR1 MDHEN and CDR2 SYDVKM. The chain's CDR3 is CASSSLAGGVYEQYF. The CDR3 nucleotides are TGTGCCAGCAGTTCTCTAGCGGGAGGGGTGTACGAGCAGTACTTC.

This rearrangement joins TRBV5-5 to TRBJ2-5, with a tentative D call TRBD2 (6 bases). With 4 bases removed from V and 5 bases from J, the gap between germline ends came to 15 bases. Germline CDR1 reads SGHKS; CDR2 reads YYEKEE (reference sequence). The CDR3 totals 14 residues. CDR3 DNA sequence: TGTGCCAGCAGCAGCGGGCCCCCCGGGGAGACCCAGTACTTC. Residues: CASSSGPPGETQYF.

This clonotype appeared a few times. This chain links TRBV3-1 with TRBJ2-5; D gene uncertain. The CDR3 loop spans 15 amino acids. Between the trimmed V and J ends, which lost 4 bases and 5 bases, there was a span of 17 bases. Germline loops: CDR1 LGHDT, CDR2 YNNKEL (reference sequence). The CDR3 protein is CASSPRATAKETQYF. CDR3 DNA: TGTGCCAGCAGCCCCCGGGCCACCGCTAAGGAGACCCAGTACTTC.

This sequence joins TRBV12-3 or TRBV12-4 and TRBJ2-1; D is unclear. Trimming stripped 7 bases from V and 0 bases from J, with 16 bases between. CDR3 length: 16 residues. The CDR3 is CASKASGQSSYNEQFF. CDR3 DNA sequence: TGTGCCAGCAAAGCGTCGGGTCAGAGCTCCTACAATGAGCAGTTCTTC.

This chain joins TRBV6-2 or TRBV6-3 and TRBJ2-7; either TRBD1 or TRBD2 may supply D (5 bases each). The germline V gene encodes CDR1 MNHEY and CDR2 SVGEGT. Trimming stripped 6 bases from V and 8 bases from J, with 11 bases between. This CDR3 is built from 11 residues. The CDR3 region has the DNA TGTGCCAGCAGAAACGAGGGGCAGCAGTACTTC. Its protein is CASRNEGQQYF.

This clonotype was seen a few times. The J gene is TRBJ1-2, the V gene TRBV18; D is perhaps TRBD1 (5 bases). The germline gives CDR1 KGHSH, CDR2 LQKENI. V was cut by 3 bases and J by 4 bases, with 12 bases left in between. There are 14 residues in the CDR3. The DNA of the CDR3 is TGTGCCAGCTCACCTGACCAGAGGGGCTATGGCTACACCTTC. Protein: CASSPDQRGYGYTF.

The chain uses TRBV7-8 and TRBJ2-1; 7 bases line up with TRBD2. CDR3 length: 14 residues. The germline CDR1 and CDR2 sequences are SGHVS and FQNEAQ. V shed 5 bases, J shed 8 bases, and the junction held 9 bases outside the gene matches. The CDR3 DNA is TGTGCCAGCAGCCGTAGCGGGTCCAATCATGAGCAGTTCTTC. Protein sequence: CASSRSGSNHEQFF.

For this clonotype: One junction end disagrees with the germline gene, perhaps due to a read error. The chain recombines TRBV5-5 with TRBJ2-4, with 11 bases matching TRBD1. The CDR3 has 15 residues. Germline assignment: CDR1 SGHKS and CDR2 YYEKEE (reference sequence). The CDR3 DNA follows: TGTGCCAGCAGCCGGGGACAGGGGGGGATAAACGTTCAGTACTTC. It yields the protein CASSRGQGGINVQYF.

The chain links TRBV11-2 to TRBJ2-1; 7 bases are a match to TRBD2. Germline CDR1 reads SGHAT; CDR2 reads FQNNGV. The CDR3 is 16 amino acids. The V segment lost 5 bases and the J segment 0 bases; nucleotides outside the gene matches: 7. The CDR3, as DNA: TGTGCCAGCAGCGGGCGGGAGCTCAGCTCCTACAATGAGCAGTTCTTC. Translating it yields CASSGRELSSYNEQFF.

Worth noting for this clonotype: This clone may be a read error of a much larger clone one base away. V and J are TRBV12-3 or TRBV12-4 and TRBJ2-5; unclear D gene. The CDR3 covers 14 residues. The CDR3 region is CASPSATEQETRYF. The CDR3 DNA reads as TGTGCCAGCCCATCAGCGACGGAACAAGAGACCCGGTACTTC.

This clonotype occurred a few times. V is TRBV18 and J is TRBJ2-6; 9 positions agree with TRBD1. Germline CDR1 reads KGHSH; CDR2 reads LQKENI. The trim removed 3 bases at V and 0 bases at J, leaving 6 bases unmatched. The CDR3 is made up of 18 amino acids. CDR3 in DNA: TGTGCCAGCTCACCCCCGGGACAGGGAACCTCTGGGGCCAACGTCCTGACTTTC. Its translation is CASSPPGQGTSGANVLTF. The variable domain in full, with the rest retrieved from reference TRBV18 and TRBJ2-6, is NAGVMQNPRHLVRRRGQEARLRCSPMKGHSHVYWYRQLPEEGLKFMVYLQKENIIDESGMPKERFSAEFPKEGPSILRIQQVVRGDSAAYFCASSPPGQGTSGANVLTFGAGSRLTVL.

In its sample, this clonotype was seen a few times. The chain uses TRBV18 and TRBJ2-4, with 10 positions matching TRBD1. Judging by the DNA end, TRBJ2-7 fits better; the J call may be wrong. Germline assignment: CDR1 KGHSH and CDR2 LQKENI. The CDR3 is made up of 15 amino acids. The CDR3 DNA reads as TGTGCCAGCTCACGGGGGACAGGGGACACCTACGAGCAGTACTTC. This sequence encodes CASSRGTGDTYEQYF.

This clonotype is a singleton in its sample. This rearrangement joins TRBV7-2 to TRBJ1-1; D is unresolved. The germline V gene encodes CDR1 SGHTA and CDR2 FQGNSA. Trimming left V 5 bases short and J 0 bases short, with 13 bases between. The CDR3 is made up of 15 amino acids. CDR3 in amino acids: CASSRRWTVNTEAFF. The CDR3 nucleotides read TGTGCCAGCAGCAGGCGTTGGACGGTGAACACTGAAGCTTTCTTT.

Worth noting for this clonotype: One junction end disagrees with the germline gene, perhaps due to a read error. The V gene is TRBV7-2, the J gene TRBJ2-3, with 10 bases fitting TRBD2. The CDR3 sequence is 16 residues long. Germline-derived CDR1 and CDR2 are SGHTA and FQGNSA. The CDR3 here is CASSLSKAGGSDMQYF. CDR3 nucleotide sequence: TGTGCCAGCAGCCTCAGCAAAGCGGGAGGGTCAGATATGCAGTATTTT.

The gene calls are TRBV20-1 and TRBJ2-1; the D gene is possibly TRBD1 (6 bases). The CDR3 is made up of 16 amino acids. The V end lost 7 bases, the J end lost 4 bases, and 23 bases lay between the germline ends. The germline CDR1 and CDR2 sequences are DFQATT and SNEGSKA (reference sequence). The CDR3 loop is CSVPRAGTLRYNEQFF. The DNA of the CDR3 is TGCAGTGTCCCCCGGGCCGGGACACTTAGGTACAATGAGCAGTTCTTC.

V and J are TRBV6-6 and TRBJ2-4, with D maybe TRBD1 (6 bases). The J call is doubtful: the DNA matches TRBJ2-5 better. Germline V gene data show CDR1 as MNHNY and CDR2 as SVGAGI (reference sequence). There are 14 residues in the CDR3. CDR3 DNA: TGTGCCAGCAGCCCCGGACAGTTTCAAGAGACCCAGTACTTC. Its translation is CASSPGQFQETQYF.

This clonotype has only a few counts. The genes are TRBV7-9 and TRBJ1-1; 8 bases are shared with TRBD1. With V trimmed by 5 bases and J by 3 bases, 8 bases remained unmatched. Germline values: CDR1 SEHNR, CDR2 FQNEAQ (reference sequence). The CDR3 is made up of 15 amino acids. CDR3 in amino acids: CASSAGQGSYTEAFF. For the CDR3, the DNA is TGTGCCAGCAGCGCAGGACAGGGTTCGTACACTGAAGCTTTCTTT. The variable domain in full, completed from reference TRBV7-9 and TRBJ1-1, reads DTGVSQNPRHKITKRGQNVTFRCDPISEHNRLYWYRQTLGQGPEFLTYFQNEAQLEKSRLLSDRFSAERPKGSFSTLEIQRTEQGDSAMYLCASSAGQGSYTEAFFGQGTRLTVV.

This clonotype has just a few counts. This sequence joins TRBV3-1 and TRBJ1-2, with 7 positions matching TRBD1. Losses at the gene ends were 1 base for V and 4 bases for J; bases not matched to a gene: 6. The germline CDR1 and CDR2 sequences are LGHDT and YNNKEL (reference sequence). The CDR3 contains 15 residues. The CDR3, as DNA: TGTGCCAGCAGCCAAGGGGGACAGCGATTCTATGGCTACACCTTC. Its protein is CASSQGGQRFYGYTF.

J is TRBJ2-5 and V is TRBV7-2, with D uncertain. The J call could be wrong; TRBJ2-7 is a better fit for the DNA end. Germline assignment: CDR1 SGHTA and CDR2 FQGNSA. The CDR3 totals 15 residues. In nucleotides, the CDR3 is TGTGCCAGCAGCCCGGCAGTGGGCTCTTTAGCCGAGCAGTACTTC. Translation gives CASSPAVGSLAEQYF.

The rearrangement links TRBV12-3 or TRBV12-4 to TRBJ1-5; weak D call: TRBD1 (5 bases). The CDR3 is 14 amino acids. Trimming left V 0 bases short and J 6 bases short, with 9 bases between. The CDR3 loop reads CASSLALQGQPQHF. In nucleotides, the CDR3 is TGTGCCAGCAGTTTAGCGCTTCAGGGTCAGCCCCAGCATTTT.

This clonotype has a handful of counts. The V gene is TRBV12-3 or TRBV12-4, the J gene TRBJ2-7; D is perhaps TRBD2 (6 bases). V was shortened by 9 bases and J by 4 bases, with 19 bases between the two germline ends. This CDR3 contains 14 residues. CDR3 sequence (DNA): TGTGCCAGTCGGCTGGGTCGGGAGTCTTACGAGCAGTACTTC. Translation: CASRLGRESYEQYF.

The genes are TRBV5-1 and TRBJ2-4, with 9 bases fitting TRBD2. The DNA end favors TRBJ2-7, so the J call may be wrong. The germline CDR1 and CDR2 sequences are SGHRS and YFSETQ. The CDR3 runs to 14 residues. The CDR3 is CASSIAGALYEQYF. CDR3 DNA: TGCGCCAGCAGTATAGCGGGGGCCCTCTACGAGCAGTACTTC.